The 14 T cell receptor beta chains below all came from one sample that was sequenced in a study of cytomegalovirus exposure and HLA in healthy donors (dated by TCRdb to the late 2010s). Library construction relied on the immunoSEQ multiplex PCR assay. The multiplex PCR relied on a mix of 60 forward primers for TCR Vbeta segments and 13 reverse primers for TCR Jbeta segments. The immuneACCESS repertoire file appears here via TCRdb, limited to in-frame rearrangements. These files lack a portion of the clones; in checked studies, under half of the deficit traces to unresolved V genes, and the cause of the others is not known. This sample holds fewer than 200,000 clones; roughly 80% were observed only once. The leading ten clones occupy about 13% of the sample. The sample was PBMCs. The receptors here all came from a woman between 50 and 59 years old in good health and CMV-seronegative.

The chain joins TRBV7-2 to TRBJ1-2, with 8 bases fitting TRBD1. There are 13 residues in the CDR3. Germline V gene data show CDR1 as SGHTA and CDR2 as FQGNSA. Germline trimming cut 3 bases from V and 5 bases from J; bases unmatched to any gene: 2. The CDR3 bases are TGTGCCAGCAGCTTCGGACAGGGTTATGGCTACACCTTC. Translated: CASSFGQGYGYTF.

This chain connects TRBV14 to TRBJ1-1; the match to TRBD1 covers 7 bases. J was trimmed by 4 bases and V by 4 bases; bases with no gene match: 9. Germline V gene lookup returns CDR1 SGHDN and CDR2 FVKESK. The CDR3 has 15 amino acids. Here the CDR3 DNA reads TGTGCCAGCAGCCGTATACAGGGGAAGGGCACTGAAGCTTTCTTT. Translating gives CASSRIQGKGTEAFF.

The genes are TRBV28 and TRBJ2-7; 7 bases line up with TRBD2. With 2 bases clipped from V and 0 bases from J, the junction kept 10 bases outside the gene matches. The CDR3 runs to 17 residues. Germline values: CDR1 MDHEN, CDR2 SYDVKM. The CDR3 sequence is CASSLTGSAGSSYEQYF. DNA of the CDR3: TGTGCCAGCAGTTTAACGGGATCAGCGGGGAGCTCCTACGAGCAGTACTTC.

This clone showed up many times. V and J are TRBV6-5 and TRBJ2-7, with 10 bases that match TRBD2. The trim removed 0 bases at V and 3 bases at J, leaving 5 bases unmatched. Germline CDR1 and CDR2: MNHEY and SVGAGI. The CDR3 has 16 residues. CDR3 residues: CASSYSVTSGVYEQYF. The CDR3 DNA sequence: TGTGCCAGCAGTTACTCGGTTACTAGCGGGGTCTACGAGCAGTACTTC.

The sample holds one count of this clone. The V call is TRBV29-1, the J call TRBJ2-5, with 8 bases matching TRBD1. The J call may be faulty, since TRBJ2-7 better matches the DNA end. Germline V lookup: CDR1 SQVTM, CDR2 ANQGSEA. The CDR3 is made up of 14 amino acids. The chain's CDR3 is CSVPTGTGAYEQYF. CDR3 coding DNA: TGCAGCGTTCCAACCGGGACAGGCGCCTACGAGCAGTACTTC.

This chain links TRBV5-1 with TRBJ2-7; possibly TRBD1 for D (6 bases). The germline gives CDR1 SGHRS, CDR2 YFSETQ. The CDR3 consists of 15 residues. Trimming took 0 bases from V and 5 from J, leaving 15 bases between them. The CDR3 reads CASSLVGAYVHEQYF. CDR3 sequence (DNA): TGCGCCAGCAGCTTGGTGGGGGCTTATGTCCACGAGCAGTACTTC. The full variable domain, in which reference TRBV5-1 and TRBJ2-7 provide the parts outside the CDR3, is KAGVTQTPRYLIKTRGQQVTLSCSPISGHRSVSWYQQTPGQGLQFLFEYFSETQRNKGNFPGRFSGRQFSNSRSEMNVSTLELGDSALYLCASSLVGAYVHEQYFGPGTRLTVT.

V and J are TRBV11-2 and TRBJ1-5; D perhaps matches TRBD1 (6 bases). Germline V gene sequence: CDR1 SGHAT, CDR2 FQNNGV. The V and J ends lost 4 bases and 0 bases respectively, with 13 bases between them. The CDR3 is made up of 16 amino acids. CDR3 coding DNA: TGTGCCAGCAGCTCCGACAGGAGAAATAGCAATCAGCCCCAGCATTTT. It translates to CASSSDRRNSNQPQHF.

This sequence joins TRBV5-4 and TRBJ1-2; 7 bases are shared with TRBD1. V gave up 0 bases and J gave up 2 bases; unmatched junction bases: 7. Germline V gene sequence: CDR1 SGHNT, CDR2 YYREEE (reference sequence). The CDR3 is made up of 16 amino acids. The CDR3 DNA sequence: TGTGCCAGCAGCTTGGAGCTGGGACAGTCCAACTATGGCTACACCTTC. This gives the protein CASSLELGQSNYGYTF. Full variable domain (missing parts from reference TRBV5-4 and TRBJ1-2): ETGVTQSPTHLIKTRGQQVTLRCSSQSGHNTVSWYQQALGQGPQFIFQYYREEENGRGNFPPRFSGLQFPNYSSELNVNALELDDSALYLCASSLELGQSNYGYTFGSGTRLTVV.

This chain links TRBV19 with TRBJ1-1; a weak D match, TRBD1 (5 bases). This CDR3 spans 13 amino acids. V was shortened by 7 bases and J by 1 base, with 10 bases between the two germline ends. Germline-derived CDR1 and CDR2 are LNHDA and SQIVND (reference sequence). The CDR3 DNA reads TGTGCCAGTAAGAGCAGGGCGAACACTGAAGCTTTCTTT. Its protein is CASKSRANTEAFF.

CDR3 sequence: CASSPMRNEQYF. The DNA of the CDR3 is TGTGCCAGCAGCCCGATGAGAAACGAGCAGTACTTC. The chain joins TRBV11-2 to TRBJ2-7; D call uncertain. Trimming cost V 5 bases and J 5 bases, with 10 bases left between them. Germline CDR1 reads SGHAT; CDR2 reads FQNNGV. The CDR3 has 12 amino acids.

V is TRBV27 and J is TRBJ2-7; D uncertain. From germline, CDR1 is MNHEY and CDR2 SMNVEV (reference sequence). The CDR3 contains 13 residues. V lost 3 bases to trimming and J lost 0 bases, with 6 bases between them. The CDR3 DNA is TGTGCCAGCAGTTTGAGTGTCTCCTACGAGCAGTACTTC. Its translation is CASSLSVSYEQYF.

The chain recombines TRBV21-1 with TRBJ2-3; TRBD2, the table's D call, was not compared with the DNA. TRBV21-1 is a documented pseudogene. The CDR3 consists of 17 residues. CDR3 loop: CASDEVYRGAPTDTQYF. The CDR3 DNA is TGTGCCAGCGATGAAGTATACCGCGGGGCCCCCACAGATACGCAGTATTTT.

This clone was picked up a small number of times. V is TRBV5-5 and J is TRBJ1-1; D is perhaps TRBD1 (6 bases). CDR1 SGHKS and CDR2 YYEKEE come from the germline V gene (reference sequence). Trimming removed 0 bases from V and 1 base from J, with 7 bases in between. The CDR3 sequence is 14 residues long. The CDR3 region is CASSLDRENTEAFF. CDR3 sequence (DNA): TGTGCCAGCAGCTTGGACAGGGAGAACACTGAAGCTTTCTTT.

The chain employs TRBV6-1 and TRBJ2-7; no reliable D call. The V end lost 7 bases, the J end lost 0 bases, and 13 bases lay between the germline ends. The CDR3 is 14 amino acids. Germline V gene lookup returns CDR1 MNHNS and CDR2 SASEGT. CDR3 sequence (DNA): TGTGCCAGCATGTCCAGGCAGAGCTCCTACGAGCAGTACTTC. Translated: CASMSRQSSYEQYF.